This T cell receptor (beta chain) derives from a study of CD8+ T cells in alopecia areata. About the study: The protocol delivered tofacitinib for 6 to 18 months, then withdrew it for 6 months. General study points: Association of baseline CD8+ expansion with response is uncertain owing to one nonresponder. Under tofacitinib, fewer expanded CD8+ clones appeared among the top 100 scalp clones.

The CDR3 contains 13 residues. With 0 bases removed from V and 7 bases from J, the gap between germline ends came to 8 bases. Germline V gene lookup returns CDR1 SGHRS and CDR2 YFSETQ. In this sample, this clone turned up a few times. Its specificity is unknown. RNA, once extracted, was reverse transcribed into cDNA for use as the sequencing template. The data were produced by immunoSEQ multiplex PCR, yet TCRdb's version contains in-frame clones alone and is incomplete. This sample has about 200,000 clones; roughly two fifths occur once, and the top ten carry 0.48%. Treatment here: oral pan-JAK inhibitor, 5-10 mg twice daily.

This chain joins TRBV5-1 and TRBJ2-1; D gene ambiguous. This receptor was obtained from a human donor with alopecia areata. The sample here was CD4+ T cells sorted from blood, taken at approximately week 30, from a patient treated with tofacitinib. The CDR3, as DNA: TGCGCCAGCAGCTTGGGTAAGGATAATGAGCAGTTCTTC. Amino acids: CASSLGKDNEQFF.